The 20 T cell receptor beta chains below all came from one sample that was sequenced in a study of T cells in tuberculosis. Sequencing used immunoSEQ multiplex PCR; TCRdb keeps in-frame clones, though not all of them. There are 25,000 to 35,000 clones in the sample; approximately 94% occur only once, and approximately 8% lies in the top ten. The sequenced material came from PBMCs. These receptors were collected from a donor under 30 with latent tuberculosis or without tuberculosis infection.

The genes are TRBV18 and TRBJ2-1, with 10 bases aligning to TRBD2. V trimming: 1 base; J trimming: 9 bases; junction bases outside the gene matches: 12. This CDR3 comprises 17 residues. From germline, CDR1 is KGHSH and CDR2 LQKENI. The DNA of the CDR3 is TGTGCCAGCTCACCACAGGCAAGCGGGAGGGCCTCTAGTGAGCAGTTCTTC. Its protein product is CASSPQASGRASSEQFF. Drawing the rest from reference TRBV18 and TRBJ2-1, the complete variable domain is NAGVMQNPRHLVRRRGQEARLRCSPMKGHSHVYWYRQLPEEGLKFMVYLQKENIIDESGMPKERFSAEFPKEGPSILRIQQVVRGDSAAYFCASSPQASGRASSEQFFGPGTRLTVL.

The J gene is TRBJ1-5, the V gene TRBV6-1; weak D call: TRBD1 (6 bases). With 2 bases removed from V and 4 bases from J, the gap between germline ends came to 9 bases. From germline, CDR1 is MNHNS and CDR2 SASEGT. This CDR3 has 14 residues. The CDR3 here is CASSEITGNQPQHF. The CDR3 bases are TGTGCCAGCAGTGAAATAACAGGGAATCAGCCCCAGCATTTT.

This sequence joins TRBV6-4 and TRBJ2-1; perhaps TRBD2 as D (5 bases). The V end lost 4 bases, the J end lost 0 bases, and 10 bases lay between the germline ends. Germline V CDR1 and CDR2: MRHNA, SNTAGT. CDR3 size: 15 residues. The DNA of the CDR3 is TGTGCCAGCAGTGGGACTCCCAGCTCCTACAATGAGCAGTTCTTC. Its protein product is CASSGTPSSYNEQFF.

This clone has only one observation. The chain uses TRBV9 and TRBJ2-2, with TRBD1 as a possible D gene (5 bases). The V and J ends lost 8 bases and 0 bases respectively, with 14 bases between them. The CDR3 totals 15 residues. The germline V gene encodes CDR1 SGDLS and CDR2 YYNGEE. The CDR3 DNA follows: TGTGCCAGTAATCCGACAGACGCGAACACCGGGGAGCTGTTTTTT. This sequence encodes CASNPTDANTGELFF.

The chain employs TRBV15 and TRBJ2-1; 13 bases line up with TRBD2. This CDR3 has 18 residues. Looked up from germline, CDR1 is LNHNV and CDR2 is YYDKDF (reference sequence). V lost 1 base to trimming and J lost 9 bases; unmatched junction nucleotides: 12. The CDR3 loop is CATSRGLTVLAGGGEQFF. The CDR3 DNA is TGTGCCACCAGCAGAGGATTGACCGTACTAGCGGGAGGGGGTGAGCAGTTCTTC.

The chain uses TRBV14 and TRBJ2-7, with 10 bases matching TRBD2. The CDR3 is 17 amino acids. V lost 0 bases, J lost 6 bases, and 11 bases stayed unmatched. Germline CDR1 reads SGHDN; CDR2 reads FVKESK. This CDR3 is CASSQDFDLAGVSEQYF. As DNA, the CDR3 is TGTGCCAGCAGCCAAGACTTTGACCTAGCGGGAGTATCCGAGCAGTACTTC.

V and J are TRBV10-1 and TRBJ2-5; 9 positions match TRBD2. Germline CDR1 WNHNN, CDR2 SYGVQD (reference sequence). This CDR3 has 14 amino acids. With V trimmed by 7 bases and J by 1 base, 4 bases remained unmatched. CDR3 nucleotide sequence: TGCGCCAGCAAATATAGCGGGAGCCAAGAGACCCAGTACTTC. This gives the protein CASKYSGSQETQYF.

The chain couples TRBV11-2 to TRBJ1-4, with D perhaps TRBD1 (6 bases). The CDR3 runs 14 residues. In germline, CDR1 is SGHAT, CDR2 FQNNGV. Between the trimmed V and J ends, which lost 3 bases and 7 bases, there was a span of 12 bases. The DNA for the CDR3 is TGTGCCAGCAGCTTTGGAGCCAGGGGTGAAAAACTGTTTTTT. This gives the protein CASSFGARGEKLFF.

CDR3 sequence reads: CASSAANYGYTF. The CDR3 nucleotides are TGTGCCAGCAGCGCAGCTAACTATGGCTACACCTTC. V usage is TRBV11-2 and J usage is TRBJ1-2; D gene ambiguous. The CDR3 has 12 residues. Trimming left V 5 bases short and J 0 bases short, with 4 bases between. CDR1 and CDR2 from the germline V gene are SGHAT and FQNNGV.

V usage is TRBV2 and J usage is TRBJ1-5, with 7 bases identical to TRBD1. Losses at the gene ends were 7 bases for V and 1 base for J; bases not matched to a gene: 16. Germline V lookup: CDR1 SNHLY, CDR2 FYNNEI. The CDR3 sequence is 18 residues long. The CDR3: CASTDRRRQGVSNQPQHF. CDR3 DNA: TGTGCCAGCACCGACAGGCGCAGACAGGGAGTGAGCAATCAGCCCCAGCATTTT.

CDR3: CASTPGGRSYEGQYF. The DNA of the CDR3 is TGTGCCAGCACCCCGGGGGGGCGCTCCTACGAGGGGCAGTACTTC. J is TRBJ2-7 and V is TRBV7-2; TRBD2 aligns across 8 bases. The CDR3 contains 15 residues. The V and J ends lost 7 bases and 9 bases, in that order; junction bases with no gene match: 17. Germline CDR1 and CDR2: SGHTA and FQGNSA.

V and J are TRBV10-3 and TRBJ1-4; 7 bases map to TRBD1. The V segment lost 5 bases and the J segment 4 bases; nucleotides outside the gene matches: 4. Germline V CDR1 and CDR2: ENHRY, SYGVKD. This CDR3 is built from 14 residues. The CDR3 loop reads CAISQTGSNEKLFF. CDR3 sequence (DNA): TGTGCCATCAGTCAGACAGGGAGTAATGAAAAACTGTTTTTT.

The chain carries TRBV7-9 and TRBJ2-1; the match to TRBD2 covers 7 bases. CDR1 is SEHNR, CDR2 FQNEAQ, per germline (reference sequence). V shed 8 bases, J shed 9 bases, and the junction held 16 bases outside the gene matches. The CDR3 consists of 15 residues. The CDR3 DNA is TGTGCCAGCCGTCCGTTGTGGGAGGGAGCGAGTGAGCAGTTCTTC. Amino acids: CASRPLWEGASEQFF.

This clone has just one count. This chain links TRBV11-2 with TRBJ1-5; D is perhaps TRBD1 (5 bases). From germline, CDR1 is SGHAT and CDR2 FQNNGV. The CDR3 sequence is 17 residues long. The V and J ends lost 1 base and 0 bases respectively, with 13 bases between them. CDR3 bases: TGTGCCAGCAGCTTAGTCGGGACTCGTGGTAGCAATCAGCCCCAGCATTTT. This sequence encodes CASSLVGTRGSNQPQHF.

The rearrangement links TRBV18 to TRBJ2-7; D might be TRBD1 (5 bases). CDR3 length: 15 residues. Trimming left V 0 bases short and J 0 bases short, with 9 bases between. Germline values: CDR1 KGHSH, CDR2 LQKENI. The CDR3 sequence is CASSPPTESSYEQYF. The CDR3 nucleotides read TGTGCCAGCTCACCACCGACAGAGAGCTCCTACGAGCAGTACTTC.

The chain joins TRBV19 to TRBJ1-2; TRBD1 matches 9 bases. With V trimmed by 7 bases and J by 8 bases, 8 bases remained unmatched. This CDR3 comprises 13 residues. Germline CDR1 and CDR2: LNHDA and SQIVND (reference sequence). CDR3 amino acids: CASTPDRGDGYTF. The CDR3 nucleotides read TGTGCCAGTACCCCGGACAGGGGAGACGGCTACACCTTC.

This clone was seen once. This chain links TRBV7-9 with TRBJ2-7; possibly TRBD2 for D (6 bases). The V and J ends lost 5 bases and 3 bases respectively, with 23 bases between them. Germline-derived CDR1 and CDR2 are SEHNR and FQNEAQ (reference sequence). The CDR3 spans 17 residues. The CDR3 sequence: CASSAGTFRNLGYEQYF. DNA of the CDR3: TGTGCCAGCAGCGCCGGGACTTTTAGAAACCTAGGCTACGAGCAGTACTTC.

The chain uses TRBV11-3 and TRBJ2-5, with a weak D call TRBD2 (6 bases). Germline V gene lookup returns CDR1 SGHNT and CDR2 YENEEA. The V and J ends lost 4 bases and 7 bases respectively, with 10 bases between them. This CDR3 comprises 12 residues. CDR3 loop: CASSSPEGTQYF. CDR3 in DNA: TGTGCCAGCAGCTCCCCGGAGGGGACCCAGTACTTC.

V is TRBV7-2 and J is TRBJ2-7; 8 nucleotides line up with TRBD2. V lost 3 bases, J lost 6 bases, and 10 bases stayed unmatched. This CDR3 has 15 residues. Germline-derived CDR1 and CDR2 are SGHTA and FQGNSA. The CDR3, as DNA: TGTGCCAGCAGCTTGCTCGGGGGGGAGTTCTCCGAGCAGTACTTC. Translation: CASSLLGGEFSEQYF. The full variable domain, its missing parts supplied by reference TRBV7-2 and TRBJ2-7, is GAGVSQSPSNKVTEKGKDVELRCDPISGHTALYWYRQSLGQGLEFLIYFQGNSAPDKSGLPSDRFSAERTGGSVSTLTIQRTQQEDSAVYLCASSLLGGEFSEQYFGPGTRLTVT.

The chain combines TRBV19 with TRBJ2-3; 9 bases line up with TRBD2. The CDR3 covers 15 residues. The germline V gene encodes CDR1 LNHDA and CDR2 SQIVND (reference sequence). With V trimmed by 4 bases and J by 5 bases, 7 bases remained unmatched. CDR3 residues: CASSTIAGVVDTQYF. CDR3 DNA sequence: TGTGCCAGTAGTACTATAGCGGGAGTGGTAGATACGCAGTATTTT.